Presented here are 30 T cell receptor beta chains from one specimen sequenced in a study of PD-1 blockade in classical Hodgkin lymphoma. The table came from immunoSEQ multiplex PCR; TCRdb's copy has only in-frame clones and leaves some out. Among roughly 23,000 clones listed, roughly 90% were seen once. The time point was: newly diagnosed, previously untreated cHL patient sample. Thawed PBMCs underwent magnetic negative selection to yield purified CD4+ T cells. Sequenced: CD4+ T cells from blood. The source is a human donor with classical Hodgkin lymphoma.

A few counts support this clone. The CDR3 loop is CASSGIWTPLSYGYTF. The CDR3 nucleotides are TGTGCCAGCAGCGGCATATGGACCCCACTATCCTATGGCTACACCTTC. The genes are TRBV7-9 and TRBJ1-2; D remains unclear. V shed 5 bases and J shed 4 bases, with 20 bases lying between them. Germline V gene sequence: CDR1 SEHNR, CDR2 FQNEAQ (reference sequence). The CDR3 has 16 amino acids.

This sequence joins TRBV2 and TRBJ1-2; D not certain. The CDR3 is 12 residues long. In germline, CDR1 is SNHLY, CDR2 FYNNEI. Trimming took off 7 bases at V and 2 bases at J, with 8 bases between the two ends. Here the CDR3 DNA reads TGTGCCAGCATTGGACCGAACTATGGCTACACCTTC. It specifies CASIGPNYGYTF.

The V and J genes are TRBV5-6 and TRBJ1-2, with D possibly matching TRBD1 (6 bases). Trimming stripped 4 bases from V and 5 bases from J, with 9 bases between. Germline-derived CDR1 and CDR2 are SGHDT and YYEEEE. CDR3 length: 12 residues. The CDR3 nucleotides read TGTGCCAGCAGCGGGCAGGGGTATGGCTACACCTTC. It specifies CASSGQGYGYTF.

The rearrangement links TRBV19 to TRBJ1-2, with TRBD1 matching 7 bases. V was clipped by 3 bases and J by 5 bases; unmatched bases: 6. CDR1 and CDR2 from the germline V gene are LNHDA and SQIVND (reference sequence). The CDR3 extends over 14 amino acids. In DNA, the CDR3 is TGTGCCAGTAGTATCCTACAGGGGACGTATGGCTACACCTTC. It yields the protein CASSILQGTYGYTF.

J is TRBJ2-5 and V is TRBV28, with 8 bases lining up with TRBD1. The CDR3 runs 15 residues. Germline V gives CDR1 MDHEN, CDR2 SYDVKM. Trimming at V came to 6 bases and at J to 4 bases, leaving 10 bases not matched to a gene. CDR3 DNA: TGTGCCAGCAGGCCAGGGGGCGCGGGCGGAGAGACCCAGTACTTC. Translating gives CASRPGGAGGETQYF.

The chain combines TRBV5-6 with TRBJ2-3; 8 positions match TRBD2. Per germline, CDR1 SGHDT and CDR2 YYEEEE. The CDR3 covers 16 residues. V lost 1 base, J lost 2 bases, and 6 bases stayed unmatched. The CDR3: CASSLWIAGTTDTQYF. The DNA of the CDR3 is TGTGCCAGCAGCTTGTGGATAGCGGGAACCACAGATACGCAGTATTTT.

This sequence joins TRBV5-6 and TRBJ2-7, with a possible D match to TRBD1 (6 bases). The germline V gene encodes CDR1 SGHDT and CDR2 YYEEEE. V lost 2 bases and J lost 2, with 8 bases in between. This CDR3 comprises 13 residues. CDR3 nucleotide sequence: TGTGCCAGCAGCTTCCGGGACACCTACGAGCAGTACTTC. Protein: CASSFRDTYEQYF.

CDR3 loop: CASSPGFETQYF. DNA for the CDR3: TGTGCCAGCAGTCCGGGGTTCGAGACCCAGTACTTC. This chain joins TRBV5-6 and TRBJ2-5; a possible D gene is TRBD2 (5 bases). V shed 5 bases and J shed 5 bases, with 10 bases lying between them. The CDR3 runs to 12 residues. Germline values: CDR1 SGHDT, CDR2 YYEEEE.

V and J are TRBV5-1 and TRBJ2-7, with 7 bases that match TRBD2. The CDR3 runs to 16 residues. Germline V lookup: CDR1 SGHRS, CDR2 YFSETQ. The ends lost 0 bases at V and 0 bases at J; junction bases unmatched: 6. Here the CDR3 reads CASSLGSGGDSYEQYF. CDR3 nucleotides: TGCGCCAGCAGCTTGGGTTCTGGGGGGGACTCCTACGAGCAGTACTTC.

The chain joins TRBV11-2 to TRBJ2-2, with a weak D call TRBD1 (6 bases). The CDR3 consists of 17 residues. V lost 5 bases, J lost 2 bases, and 18 bases lay in between. CDR1 SGHAT and CDR2 FQNNGV come from the germline V gene. CDR3 DNA: TGTGCCAGCAGCCGGACGAGGACAGTTAGTAACACCGGGGAGCTGTTTTTT. Translation: CASSRTRTVSNTGELFF.

The CDR3, as DNA: TGTGCCTGGAGTGTTAGCAATCAGCCCCAGCATTTT. It yields the protein CAWSVSNQPQHF. J is TRBJ1-5 and V is TRBV30; D is unresolved. V was clipped by 0 bases and J by 0 bases, with 0 bases between them. The CDR3 extends over 12 amino acids. Germline loops: CDR1 GTSNPN, CDR2 SVGIG (reference sequence).

The chain couples TRBV18 to TRBJ1-1, with D possibly being TRBD1 (5 bases). Germline V gene lookup returns CDR1 KGHSH and CDR2 LQKENI. The ends were cut back, 6 bases at V and 3 bases at J, with 11 bases in the middle. The CDR3 runs 13 residues. CDR3 nucleotides: TGTGCCAGCTCCCCAGACAGATACACTGAAGCTTTCTTT. Its translation: CASSPDRYTEAFF.

The J gene is TRBJ1-3, the V gene TRBV28; D possibly corresponds to TRBD1 (5 bases). Germline lookup yields CDR1 MDHEN and CDR2 SYDVKM. The CDR3 spans 15 residues. V gave up 2 bases and J gave up 0 bases, with 8 bases separating them. CDR3 protein: CASSLGGNSGNTIYF. CDR3 bases: TGTGCCAGCAGTTTAGGGGGGAACTCTGGAAACACCATATATTTT.

The chain joins TRBV18 to TRBJ1-3; D might be TRBD1 (5 bases). The CDR3 is made up of 15 amino acids. The V gene's germline CDR1 is KGHSH and CDR2 LQKENI. The V gene lost 5 bases and the J gene lost 2 bases, with 13 bases spanning the gap. CDR3 in amino acids: CASSSGFGTGNTIYF. The CDR3 DNA sequence: TGTGCCAGCTCATCAGGGTTCGGGACTGGAAACACCATATATTTT.

This clone was recorded a few times. The CDR3 loop reads CASSLWTGLSNSPLHF. DNA of the CDR3: TGTGCCAGCAGCTTGTGGACAGGGTTGAGTAATTCACCCCTCCACTTT. The rearrangement joins TRBV5-6 to TRBJ1-6, with 8 bases fitting TRBD1. V lost 1 base to trimming and J lost 6 bases; unmatched junction nucleotides: 6. Germline values: CDR1 SGHDT, CDR2 YYEEEE. This CDR3 region has 16 residues. The full variable domain, its missing parts supplied by reference TRBV5-6 and TRBJ1-6, is DAGVTQSPTHLIKTRGQQVTLRCSPKSGHDTVSWYQQALGQGPQFIFQYYEEEERQRGNFPDRFSGHQFPNYSSELNVNALLLGDSALYLCASSLWTGLSNSPLHFGNGTRLTVT.

This sequence joins TRBV7-2 and TRBJ1-1, with D uncertain. The germline V and J ends were trimmed by 0 bases and 0 bases, with 8 bases remaining between them. Germline CDR1 SGHTA, CDR2 FQGNSA. The CDR3 consists of 15 residues. CDR3: CASSLAGPMNTEAFF. The CDR3 DNA follows: TGTGCCAGCAGCTTAGCCGGACCCATGAACACTGAAGCTTTCTTT.

The rearrangement links TRBV6-5 to TRBJ2-2; D unclear. V shed 4 bases and J shed 3 bases, with 12 bases lying between them. Germline-derived CDR1 and CDR2 are MNHEY and SVGAGI. The length of the CDR3 is 15 residues. The CDR3 DNA sequence: TGTGCCAGCAGTTCACTATCAAGGGACACCGGGGAGCTGTTTTTT. Its translation is CASSSLSRDTGELFF.

This chain uses TRBV7-3 with TRBJ1-4, with no clear D. CDR3 length: 13 residues. V lost 3 bases and J 8 bases, leaving 10 bases between the germline ends. Germline CDR1 and CDR2: SGHTA and FQGTGA. Here the CDR3 DNA reads TGTGCCAGCAGCTTCCGCGGGCGGGAAAAACTGTTTTTT. Translating it yields CASSFRGREKLFF.

This rearrangement joins TRBV7-9 to TRBJ2-3, with D tentatively TRBD2 (6 bases). CDR3 length equals 15 residues. Germline CDR1 SEHNR, CDR2 FQNEAQ (reference sequence). Trimming shortened V by 3 bases and J by 5 bases, and 15 bases separated the two germline ends. CDR3 coding DNA: TGTGCCAGCAGCTTTCGCGGGACTGGTTTAGATACGCAGTATTTT. This gives the protein CASSFRGTGLDTQYF.

The V gene is TRBV29-1, the J gene TRBJ2-5; 7 nucleotides match TRBD1. Trimming at V came to 7 bases and at J to 5 bases, leaving 13 bases not matched to a gene. The length of the CDR3 is 14 residues. Germline CDR1 reads SQVTM; CDR2 reads ANQGSEA. This CDR3 reads CSAGQVFPQETQYF. As DNA, the CDR3 is TGCAGCGCTGGACAGGTTTTCCCCCAGGAGACCCAGTACTTC.

The chain links TRBV4-1 to TRBJ2-1; unclear D gene. The CDR3 contains 17 residues. Germline V CDR1 and CDR2: MGHRA, YSYEKL. The germline V and J ends were trimmed by 0 bases and 0 bases, with 12 bases remaining between them. CDR3 region: CASSQDPAQSSYNEQFF. The CDR3 bases are TGCGCCAGCAGCCAAGATCCGGCCCAGAGCTCCTACAATGAGCAGTTCTTC.

The rearrangement links TRBV5-5 to TRBJ1-4, with D unclear. Germline CDR1 is SGHKS and CDR2 is YYEKEE (reference sequence). The germline V and J ends were trimmed by 2 bases and 8 bases, with 16 bases remaining between them. This CDR3 contains 15 residues. The CDR3 region has the DNA TGTGCCAGCAGCTTCGACCCTTTCGATCAGGAAAAACTGTTTTTT. Encoded protein: CASSFDPFDQEKLFF.

The chain has TRBV20-1 and TRBJ2-3, with D possibly being TRBD1 (5 bases). The CDR3 has 11 amino acids. The germline V gene has CDR1 DFQATT and CDR2 SNEGSKA (reference sequence). V was trimmed by 6 bases and J by 6 bases, leaving 10 bases between them. Here the CDR3 DNA reads TGCAGTGCCTCCCCAGGGGATACGCAGTATTTT. Translating it yields CSASPGDTQYF.

V and J are TRBV19 and TRBJ1-5; TRBD1 is a possible D gene (5 bases). Trimming left V 3 bases short and J 5 bases short, with 8 bases between. CDR1 and CDR2 (germline): LNHDA, SQIVND (reference sequence). The CDR3 length is 13 residues. The CDR3 DNA follows: TGTGCCAGTAGTATCTTAGGGGATCAGCCCCAGCATTTT. It specifies CASSILGDQPQHF.

A single count supports this clone. The chain uses TRBV5-1 and TRBJ1-3; perhaps TRBD1 as D (6 bases). V lost 4 bases and J 0 bases, leaving 11 bases between the germline ends. The length of the CDR3 is 15 residues. Germline assignment: CDR1 SGHRS and CDR2 YFSETQ. The CDR3 is CASSPDSVSGNTIYF. The DNA of the CDR3 is TGCGCCAGCAGCCCGGACAGCGTCTCTGGAAACACCATATATTTT.

The rearrangement links TRBV5-6 to TRBJ2-5; D assignment may be TRBD1 or TRBD2 (5 bases each). Trimming stripped 1 base from V and 9 bases from J, with 16 bases between. The germline gives CDR1 SGHDT, CDR2 YYEEEE. The length of the CDR3 is 14 residues. CDR3 DNA sequence: TGTGCCAGCAGCTTGATGGGGCCCGGGGTCTCCCAGTACTTC. Translation: CASSLMGPGVSQYF.

The CDR3 is CAWSDPGRGWTDTQYF. The DNA for the CDR3 is TGTGCCTGGAGTGACCCGGGGCGAGGTTGGACAGATACGCAGTATTTT. The chain is built from TRBV30 and TRBJ2-3; D may match TRBD1 or TRBD2 (5 bases each). From germline, CDR1 is GTSNPN and CDR2 SVGIG (reference sequence). CDR3 length equals 16 residues. Deletions cut 1 base from V and 3 bases from J, with 17 bases between.

The chain recombines TRBV27 with TRBJ2-1; a weak D match, TRBD2 (5 bases). Germline V gives CDR1 MNHEY, CDR2 SMNVEV (reference sequence). There are 17 residues in the CDR3. With 4 bases removed from V and 0 bases from J, the gap between germline ends came to 16 bases. The CDR3 sequence is CASSSPSGLFSYNEQFF. CDR3 DNA: TGTGCCAGCAGTTCGCCCTCCGGACTTTTCTCCTACAATGAGCAGTTCTTC.

The chain joins TRBV6-4 to TRBJ2-1; maybe TRBD1 (6 bases). The V gene's germline CDR1 is MRHNA and CDR2 SNTAGT. CDR3 length: 16 residues. V lost 0 bases and J 4 bases, leaving 13 bases between the germline ends. This CDR3 is CASSDSGGRPYNEQFF. The CDR3 DNA reads TGTGCCAGCAGTGACTCAGGGGGACGGCCTTACAATGAGCAGTTCTTC.

The gene calls are TRBV7-9 and TRBJ2-2; a possible D gene is TRBD1 (6 bases). Germline V gene lookup returns CDR1 SEHNR and CDR2 FQNEAQ (reference sequence). Trimming stripped 5 bases from V and 7 bases from J, with 20 bases between. The CDR3 loop spans 16 amino acids. In DNA, the CDR3 is TGTGCCAGCAGCCCTAGTAGGGGGACCACGGTCGGGGAGCTGTTTTTT. It is translated as CASSPSRGTTVGELFF.